This TCR beta chain was observed in a study of blood T cell repertoires in COVID-19. Study as a whole: Acute-phase and convalescent COVID-19 samples originated in the United States, Italy and Spain. Sources were T cells, B-cell-depleted T cells, or PBMCs; the material itself was cDNA or gDNA.

Source study methods: Amplifying reference gene primers gave estimates of nucleated cell counts. The assay was immunoSEQ multiplex PCR, and TCRdb's table has in-frame clones only and misses some. That table supplies the V and J calls and clone size; D and trimming were determined from the DNA. The table includes 120,000 or so clones, 90% detected once. The CDR3 contains 16 residues. The V segment lost 6 bases and the J segment 3 bases; nucleotides outside the gene matches: 11. Germline values: CDR1 SQVTM, CDR2 ANQGSEA. Seattle cases were enrolled at active infection and followed longitudinally. Sequenced material: peripheral blood. The gene calls are TRBV29-1 and TRBJ2-7; TRBD2 aligns across 13 bases. This clonotype was sampled from a man between 60 and 75 years old with COVID-19, enrolled during active disease. The CDR3 sequence is CSVLGLAGVLGYEQYF. Written as DNA, the CDR3 is TGCAGCGTCCTCGGACTAGCGGGAGTTCTCGGCTACGAGCAGTACTTC.